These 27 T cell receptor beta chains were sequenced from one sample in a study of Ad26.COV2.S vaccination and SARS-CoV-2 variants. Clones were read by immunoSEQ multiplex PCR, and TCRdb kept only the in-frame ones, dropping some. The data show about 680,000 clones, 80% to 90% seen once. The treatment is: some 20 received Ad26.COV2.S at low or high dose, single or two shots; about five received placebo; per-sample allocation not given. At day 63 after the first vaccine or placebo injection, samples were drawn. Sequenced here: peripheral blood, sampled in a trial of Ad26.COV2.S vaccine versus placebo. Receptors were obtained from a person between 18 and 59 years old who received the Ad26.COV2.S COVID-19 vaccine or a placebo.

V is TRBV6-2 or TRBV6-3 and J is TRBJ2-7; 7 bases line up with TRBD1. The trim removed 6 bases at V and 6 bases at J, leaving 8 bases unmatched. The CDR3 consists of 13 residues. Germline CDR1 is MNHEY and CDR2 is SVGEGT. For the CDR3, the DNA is TGTGCCAGCAGCTTGGACAGGCGAGTCGAGCAGTACTTC. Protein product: CASSLDRRVEQYF.

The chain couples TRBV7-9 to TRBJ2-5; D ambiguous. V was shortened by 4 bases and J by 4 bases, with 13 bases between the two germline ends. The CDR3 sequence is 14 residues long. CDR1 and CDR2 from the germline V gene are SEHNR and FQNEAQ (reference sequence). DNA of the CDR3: TGTGCCAGCAGCTCTTCAGGCCTGGGAGAGACCCAGTACTTC. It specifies CASSSSGLGETQYF.

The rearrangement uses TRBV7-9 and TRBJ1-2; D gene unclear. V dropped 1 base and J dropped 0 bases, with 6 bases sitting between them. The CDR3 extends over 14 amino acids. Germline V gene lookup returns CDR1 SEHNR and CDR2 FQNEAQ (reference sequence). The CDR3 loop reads CASSLEWTNYGYTF. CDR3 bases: TGTGCCAGCAGCTTAGAGTGGACTAACTATGGCTACACCTTC.

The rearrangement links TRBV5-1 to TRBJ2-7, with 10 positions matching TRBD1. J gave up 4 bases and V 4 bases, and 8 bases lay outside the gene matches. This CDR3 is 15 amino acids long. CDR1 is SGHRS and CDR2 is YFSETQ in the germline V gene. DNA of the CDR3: TGCGCCAGCAGCCAAGGGACAGGGGTCATATACGAGCAGTACTTC. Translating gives CASSQGTGVIYEQYF.

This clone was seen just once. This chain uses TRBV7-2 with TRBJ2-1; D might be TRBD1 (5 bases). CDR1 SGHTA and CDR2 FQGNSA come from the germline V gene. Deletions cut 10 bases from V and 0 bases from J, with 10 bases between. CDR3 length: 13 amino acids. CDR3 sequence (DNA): TGTGCCACCGCTCAGGGCTCCTACAATGAGCAGTTCTTC. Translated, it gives CATAQGSYNEQFF.

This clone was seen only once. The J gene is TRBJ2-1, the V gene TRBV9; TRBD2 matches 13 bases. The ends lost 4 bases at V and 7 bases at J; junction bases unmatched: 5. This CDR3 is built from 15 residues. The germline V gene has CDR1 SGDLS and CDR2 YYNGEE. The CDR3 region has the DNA TGTGCCAGCAGCCCACCGGGACTAGCGGGAAATGAGCAGTTCTTC. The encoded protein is CASSPPGLAGNEQFF.

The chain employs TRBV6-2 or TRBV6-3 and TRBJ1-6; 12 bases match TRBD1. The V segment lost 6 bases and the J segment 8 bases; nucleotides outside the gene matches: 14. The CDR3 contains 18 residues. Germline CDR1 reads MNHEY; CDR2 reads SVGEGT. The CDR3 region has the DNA TGTGCCAGCAGCTCCCGGGACAGGGGGCGGATGCTAGATTCACCCCTCCACTTT. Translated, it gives CASSSRDRGRMLDSPLHF.

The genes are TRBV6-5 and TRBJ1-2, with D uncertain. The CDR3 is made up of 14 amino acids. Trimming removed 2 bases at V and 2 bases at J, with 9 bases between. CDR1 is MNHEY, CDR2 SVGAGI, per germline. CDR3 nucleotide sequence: TGTGCCAGCAGTTACCTTGGGATAAACTATGGCTACACCTTC. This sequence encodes CASSYLGINYGYTF.

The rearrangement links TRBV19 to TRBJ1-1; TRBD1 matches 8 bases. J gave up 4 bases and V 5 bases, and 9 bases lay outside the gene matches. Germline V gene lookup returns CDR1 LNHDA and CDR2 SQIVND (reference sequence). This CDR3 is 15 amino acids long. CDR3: CASSSDRGRSTEAFF. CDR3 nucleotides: TGTGCCAGTAGTTCAGACAGGGGAAGGAGCACTGAAGCTTTCTTT.

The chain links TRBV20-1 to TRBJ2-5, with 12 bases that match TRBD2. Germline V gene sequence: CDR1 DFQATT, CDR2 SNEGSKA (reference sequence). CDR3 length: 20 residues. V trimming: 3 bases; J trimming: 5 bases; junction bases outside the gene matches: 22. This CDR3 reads CSASPIMTSGSPRLRETQYF. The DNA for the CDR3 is TGCAGTGCTAGTCCAATAATGACTAGCGGGAGTCCCAGACTTCGGGAGACCCAGTACTTC.

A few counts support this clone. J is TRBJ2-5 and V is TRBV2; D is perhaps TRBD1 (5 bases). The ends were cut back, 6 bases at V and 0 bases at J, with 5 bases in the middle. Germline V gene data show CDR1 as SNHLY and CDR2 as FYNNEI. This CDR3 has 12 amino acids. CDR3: CASRDNQETQYF. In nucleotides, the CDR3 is TGTGCCAGCAGGGACAACCAAGAGACCCAGTACTTC.

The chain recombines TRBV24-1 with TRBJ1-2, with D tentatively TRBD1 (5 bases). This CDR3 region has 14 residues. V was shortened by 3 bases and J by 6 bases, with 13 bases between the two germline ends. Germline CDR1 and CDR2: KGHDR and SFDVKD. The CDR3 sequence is CATSDLDRPDGYTF. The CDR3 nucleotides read TGTGCCACCAGTGATCTAGACAGACCCGATGGCTACACCTTC.

The CDR3 spells CASSYDRELEQYF. DNA of the CDR3: TGTGCCAGCAGTTACGACAGGGAGCTCGAGCAGTACTTC. This sequence joins TRBV6-5 and TRBJ2-7; 7 bases match TRBD1. V dropped 2 bases and J dropped 6; count of bases not matched to a gene: 4. The germline V gene encodes CDR1 MNHEY and CDR2 SVGAGI. CDR3 length: 13 residues.

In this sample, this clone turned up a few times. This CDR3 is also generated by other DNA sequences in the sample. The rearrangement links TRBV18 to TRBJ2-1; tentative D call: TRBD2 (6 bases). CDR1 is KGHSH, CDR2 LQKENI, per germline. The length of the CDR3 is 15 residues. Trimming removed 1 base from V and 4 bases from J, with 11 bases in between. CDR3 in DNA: TGTGCCAGCTCACCACAGGGAGGAGCTTACAATGAGCAGTTCTTC. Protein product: CASSPQGGAYNEQFF.

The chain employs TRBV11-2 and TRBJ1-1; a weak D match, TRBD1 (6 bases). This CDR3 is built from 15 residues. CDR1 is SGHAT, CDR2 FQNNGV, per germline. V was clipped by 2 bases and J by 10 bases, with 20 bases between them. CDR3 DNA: TGTGCCAGCAGCTTAATCCCCGGGACACCCCTTCCAGCTTTCTTT. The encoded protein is CASSLIPGTPLPAFF. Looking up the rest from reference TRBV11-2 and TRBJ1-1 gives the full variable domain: EAGVAQSPRYKIIEKRQSVAFWCNPISGHATLYWYQQILGQGPKLLIQFQNNGVVDDSQLPKDRFSAERLKGVDSTLKIQPAKLEDSAVYLCASSLIPGTPLPAFFGQGTRLTVV.

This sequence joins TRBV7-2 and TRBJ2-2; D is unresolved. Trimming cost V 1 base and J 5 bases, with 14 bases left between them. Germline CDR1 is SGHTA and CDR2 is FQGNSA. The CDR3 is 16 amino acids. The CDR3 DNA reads TGTGCCAGCAGCTTAGTCCAGCTTCGGAAGACCGGGGAGCTGTTTTTT. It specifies CASSLVQLRKTGELFF.

CDR3 in DNA: TGTGCCAGCAGCTCAGGGAAAAGTGAGCAGTTCTTC. The encoded protein is CASSSGKSEQFF. The chain has TRBV12-3 or TRBV12-4 and TRBJ2-1, with D possibly TRBD1 on 5 matching bases. Trimming took 6 bases from V and 9 from J, leaving 12 bases between them. The CDR3 extends over 12 amino acids.

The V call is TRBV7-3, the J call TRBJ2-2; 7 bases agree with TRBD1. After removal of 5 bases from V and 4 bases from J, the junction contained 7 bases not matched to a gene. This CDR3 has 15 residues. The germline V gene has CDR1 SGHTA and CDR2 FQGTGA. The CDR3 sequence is CASSPLPGGTGELFF. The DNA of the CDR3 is TGTGCCAGCAGCCCCTTGCCAGGGGGCACCGGGGAGCTGTTTTTT.

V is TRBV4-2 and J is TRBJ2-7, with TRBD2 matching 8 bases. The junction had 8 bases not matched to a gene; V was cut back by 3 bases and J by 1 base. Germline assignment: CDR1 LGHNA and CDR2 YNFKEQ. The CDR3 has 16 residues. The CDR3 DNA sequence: TGTGCCAGCAGCCAGCTTACGGGAGGGCCTTCCTACGAGCAGTACTTC. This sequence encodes CASSQLTGGPSYEQYF.

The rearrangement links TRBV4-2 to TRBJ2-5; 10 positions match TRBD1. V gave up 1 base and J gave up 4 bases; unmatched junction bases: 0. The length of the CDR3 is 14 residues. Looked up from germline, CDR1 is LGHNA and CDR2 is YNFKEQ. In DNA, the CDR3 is TGTGCCAGCAGCCAAGGACAGGGGGCAGAGACCCAGTACTTC. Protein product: CASSQGQGAETQYF.

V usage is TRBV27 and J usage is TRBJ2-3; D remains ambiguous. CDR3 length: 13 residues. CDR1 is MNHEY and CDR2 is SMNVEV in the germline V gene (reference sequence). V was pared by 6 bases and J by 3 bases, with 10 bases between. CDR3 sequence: CASRSQATDTQYF. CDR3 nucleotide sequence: TGTGCCAGCAGGTCTCAGGCAACAGATACGCAGTATTTT.

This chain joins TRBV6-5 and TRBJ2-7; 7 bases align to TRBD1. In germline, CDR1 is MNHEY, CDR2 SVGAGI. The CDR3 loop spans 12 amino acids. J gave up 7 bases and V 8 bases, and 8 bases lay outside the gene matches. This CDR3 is CASRQGLVEQYF. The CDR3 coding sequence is TGTGCCAGCCGACAGGGTCTTGTGGAGCAGTACTTC.

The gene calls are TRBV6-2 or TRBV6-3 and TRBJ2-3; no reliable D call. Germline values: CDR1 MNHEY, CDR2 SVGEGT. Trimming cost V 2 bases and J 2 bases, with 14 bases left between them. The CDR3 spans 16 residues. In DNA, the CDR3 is TGTGCCAGCAGTTACGCACAGCCTGGGATCACAGATACGCAGTATTTT. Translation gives CASSYAQPGITDTQYF.

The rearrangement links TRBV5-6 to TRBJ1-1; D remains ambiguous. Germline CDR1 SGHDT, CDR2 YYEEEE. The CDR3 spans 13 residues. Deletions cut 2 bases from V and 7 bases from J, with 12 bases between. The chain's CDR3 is CASSFWHLDEAFF. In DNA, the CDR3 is TGTGCCAGCAGCTTTTGGCACTTAGATGAAGCTTTCTTT.

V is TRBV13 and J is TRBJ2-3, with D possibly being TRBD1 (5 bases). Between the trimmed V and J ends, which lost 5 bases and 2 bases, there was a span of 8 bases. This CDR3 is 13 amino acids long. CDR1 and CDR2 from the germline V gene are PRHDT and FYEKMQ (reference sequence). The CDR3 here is CASSTGLTDTQYF. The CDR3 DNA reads TGTGCCAGCAGCACAGGTCTCACAGATACGCAGTATTTT.

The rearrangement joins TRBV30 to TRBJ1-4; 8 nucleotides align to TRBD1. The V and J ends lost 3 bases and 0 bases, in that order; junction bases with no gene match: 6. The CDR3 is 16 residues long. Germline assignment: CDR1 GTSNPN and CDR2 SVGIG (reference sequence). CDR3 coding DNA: TGTGCCTGGAGCTCAGGGGGCACTGCAACTAATGAAAAACTGTTTTTT. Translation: CAWSSGGTATNEKLFF. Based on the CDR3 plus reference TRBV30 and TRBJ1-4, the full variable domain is SQTIHQWPATLVQPVGSPLSLECTVEGTSNPNLYWYRQAAGRGLQLLFYSVGIGQISSEVPQNLSASRPQDRQFILSSKKLLLSDSGFYLCAWSSGGTATNEKLFFGSGTQLSVL.

CDR3 sequence (DNA): TGTGCCAGCAGCCCGGGACTAGCGGTCACCGGGGAGCTGTTTTTT. It is translated as CASSPGLAVTGELFF. The chain uses TRBV7-2 and TRBJ2-2, with TRBD2 matching over 11 bases. Per the germline V gene, CDR1 is SGHTA and CDR2 is FQGNSA. The ends lost 5 bases at V and 4 bases at J; junction bases unmatched: 3. This CDR3 is built from 15 residues.